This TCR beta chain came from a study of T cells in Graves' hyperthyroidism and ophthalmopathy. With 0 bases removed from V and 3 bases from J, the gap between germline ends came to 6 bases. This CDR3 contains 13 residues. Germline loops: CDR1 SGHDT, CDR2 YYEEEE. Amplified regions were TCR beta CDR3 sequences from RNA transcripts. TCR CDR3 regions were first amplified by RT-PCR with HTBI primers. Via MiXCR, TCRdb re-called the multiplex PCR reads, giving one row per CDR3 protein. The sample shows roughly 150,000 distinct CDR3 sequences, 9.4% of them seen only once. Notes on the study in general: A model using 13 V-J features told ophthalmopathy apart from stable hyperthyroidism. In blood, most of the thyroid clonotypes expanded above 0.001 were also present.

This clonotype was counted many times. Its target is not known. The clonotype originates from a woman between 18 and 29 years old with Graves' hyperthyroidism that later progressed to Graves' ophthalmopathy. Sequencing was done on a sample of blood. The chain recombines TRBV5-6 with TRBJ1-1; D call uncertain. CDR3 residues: CASSLDIHTEAFF. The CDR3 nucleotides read TGTGCCAGCAGCTTGGACATACACACTGAAGCTTTCTTT.